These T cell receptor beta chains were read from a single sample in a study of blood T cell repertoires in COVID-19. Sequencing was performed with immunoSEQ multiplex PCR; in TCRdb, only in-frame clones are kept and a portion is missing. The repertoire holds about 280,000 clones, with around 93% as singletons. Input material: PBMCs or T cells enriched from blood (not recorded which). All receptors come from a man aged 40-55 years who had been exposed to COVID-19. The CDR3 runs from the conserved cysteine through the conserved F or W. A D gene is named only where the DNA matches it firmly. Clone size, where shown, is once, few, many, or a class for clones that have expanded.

CDR3nt: TGCGCCAGCAGTGGAACAGGGAACCAAGAGACCCAGTACTTC
CDR3aa: CASSGTGNQETQYF
v_gene: TRBV10-2
j_gene: TRBJ2-5
d_gene: -
abundance: -

CDR3nt: TGCGCCAGCAGCCAAGGGGGGAACAGGGGACACCAAGAGACCCAGTACTTC
CDR3aa: CASSQGGNRGHQETQYF
v_gene: TRBV4-1
j_gene: TRBJ2-5
d_gene: TRBD1
abundance: -

CDR3nt: TGTGCCAGCAGTATAAGACAGGGATGGGGAACTGAAGCTTTCTTT
CDR3aa: CASSIRQGWGTEAFF
v_gene: TRBV28
j_gene: TRBJ1-1
d_gene: TRBD1
abundance: -

CDR3nt: TGTGCCAGCAGCATCGGGACAGGGATCACTGAAGCTTTCTTT
CDR3aa: CASSIGTGITEAFF
v_gene: TRBV5-4
j_gene: TRBJ1-1
d_gene: TRBD1
abundance: few

CDR3nt: TGTGCCAGCAGTCTTTGGGGGAGGGTGATCAATGAGCAGTTCTTC
CDR3aa: CASSLWGRVINEQFF
v_gene: TRBV28
j_gene: TRBJ2-1
d_gene: TRBD2
abundance: -

CDR3nt: TGTGCCAGACAAGATGGAGCTAAGGGGGAAAACACCATATATTTT
CDR3aa: CARQDGAKGENTIYF
v_gene: TRBV2
j_gene: TRBJ1-3
d_gene: -
abundance: -

CDR3nt: TGTGCCAGCAGCTCAAGGACAATAACTAATGAAAAACTGTTTTTT
CDR3aa: CASSSRTITNEKLFF
v_gene: TRBV7-9
j_gene: TRBJ1-4
d_gene: -
abundance: -

CDR3nt: TGTGCCTGGAGTGCTCGGGGGGACGAGCAGTACTTC
CDR3aa: CAWSARGDEQYF
v_gene: TRBV30
j_gene: TRBJ2-7
d_gene: TRBD2
abundance: once

CDR3nt: TGTGCCAGCAAGGAGGGTAGGAGCACTGAAGCTTTCTTT
CDR3aa: CASKEGRSTEAFF
v_gene: TRBV27
j_gene: TRBJ1-1
d_gene: -
abundance: once

CDR3nt: TGCGCCAGCAGCTTGGAGAAAGGACAGGGCGGCCAGCCCCAGCATTTT
CDR3aa: CASSLEKGQGGQPQHF
v_gene: TRBV4-1
j_gene: TRBJ1-5
d_gene: TRBD1
abundance: -

CDR3nt: TGCGCCAGCGGCCCCAGGGAAGGAGAGACCCAGTACTTC
CDR3aa: CASGPREGETQYF
v_gene: TRBV5-1
j_gene: TRBJ2-5
d_gene: -
abundance: -

CDR3nt: TGTGCCAGCATCACAGTCCTGAATGAGCAGTTCTTC
CDR3aa: CASITVLNEQFF
v_gene: TRBV7-9
j_gene: TRBJ2-1
d_gene: -
abundance: -

CDR3nt: TGTGCCAGCAGCTCGCTAAGCAATCAGCCCCAGCATTTT
CDR3aa: CASSSLSNQPQHF
v_gene: TRBV6-6
j_gene: TRBJ1-5
d_gene: -
abundance: -

CDR3nt: TGTGCCAGCAGTCCTCCGGGTCGGGATTCACCCCTCCACTTT
CDR3aa: CASSPPGRDSPLHF
v_gene: TRBV28
j_gene: TRBJ1-6
d_gene: -
abundance: -

CDR3nt: TGTGCCAGCAGCTTAGCCCCTTCAGCGGGATCACACACAGATACGCAGTATTTT
CDR3aa: CASSLAPSAGSHTDTQYF
v_gene: TRBV7-6
j_gene: TRBJ2-3
d_gene: TRBD2
abundance: -

CDR3nt: TGTGCCAGCAGCCAAGATGCAGGGAACTACCAGCCCCAGCATTTT
CDR3aa: CASSQDAGNYQPQHF
v_gene: TRBV4-2
j_gene: TRBJ1-5
d_gene: -
abundance: -

CDR3nt: TGTGCCAGCAGAACCGGGACTAGCGGTTTCTACGAGCAGTACTTC
CDR3aa: CASRTGTSGFYEQYF
v_gene: TRBV27
j_gene: TRBJ2-7
d_gene: TRBD2
abundance: -

CDR3nt: TGTGCCAGCAGCTTAGTAGGGGGAGCGACCACTGAAGCTTTCTTT
CDR3aa: CASSLVGGATTEAFF
v_gene: TRBV7-2
j_gene: TRBJ1-1
d_gene: -
abundance: -

CDR3nt: TGTGCCAGCAGCGCGAGGGCGGGAGCTGCTGCAGATACGCAGTATTTT
CDR3aa: CASSARAGAAADTQYF
v_gene: TRBV9
j_gene: TRBJ2-3
d_gene: TRBD2
abundance: -

CDR3nt: TGTGCCAGCAGCTTATACTCAGGGGGCGCGGACACTGAAGCTTTCTTT
CDR3aa: CASSLYSGGADTEAFF
v_gene: TRBV11-1
j_gene: TRBJ1-1
d_gene: TRBD1
abundance: -

CDR3nt: TGTGCCAGTAGTATACAGAGGGAGGGTCGAAAAAACATTCAGTACTTC
CDR3aa: CASSIQREGRKNIQYF
v_gene: TRBV19
j_gene: TRBJ2-4
d_gene: TRBD2
abundance: -